A selection of T cell receptor beta chains follows, all from one sample in a study of cytomegalovirus exposure and HLA in healthy donors. Repertoires were generated with immunoSEQ multiplex PCR, while TCRdb's copy carries only in-frame clones and drops some. This table has approximately 200,000 clones, roughly 75% appearing once. The sample consisted of PBMCs. The receptor set was obtained from a young man in good health and CMV-seropositive. Each CDR3 is given with its conserved first and last residue. D genes are given only for firm matches. Clone sizes are given selectively: once, few, many, or a class where the clone is expanded.

J gene | clone size | V gene | D gene | CDR3 protein | CDR3 DNA
TRBJ2-1 | few | TRBV27 | TRBD2 | CASSLLAGERMWFF | TGTGCCAGCAGTTTGTTAGCGGGAGAACGAATGTGGTTCTTC
TRBJ1-2 | NA | TRBV4-2 | NA | CASSQVGSQNYGYTF | TGTGCCAGCAGCCAAGTGGGCAGCCAAAACTATGGCTACACCTTC
TRBJ2-6 | NA | TRBV18 | TRBD1 | CASSPRTGSVGANVLTF | TGTGCCAGCTCACCACGGACAGGGTCGGTTGGGGCCAACGTCCTGACTTTC
TRBJ1-1 | NA | TRBV28 | NA | CASSFLWSQGVTEAFF | TGTGCCAGCAGTTTTCTGTGGTCACAGGGAGTCACTGAAGCTTTCTTT
TRBJ2-3 | NA | TRBV6-5 | TRBD2 | CASSRGGPGTDTQYF | TGTGCCAGCAGCCGCGGGGGGCCAGGCACAGATACGCAGTATTTT
TRBJ2-5 | NA | TRBV7-3 | TRBD2 | CASSFRGGRETQYF | TGTGCCAGCAGCTTTCGGGGGGGGCGAGAGACCCAGTACTTC
TRBJ1-2 | NA | TRBV10-3 | NA | CAIELRQGSYTF | TGTGCCATCGAGTTGCGGCAGGGGAGCTACACCTTC
TRBJ2-6 | NA | TRBV5-1 | TRBD2 | CASSSRKGLAYSGANVLTF | TGCGCCAGCAGCTCCCGGAAAGGACTAGCGTACTCTGGGGCCAACGTCCTGACTTTC
TRBJ1-4 | NA | TRBV5-8 | NA | CASSLGSGEKLFF | TGTGCCAGCAGCTTGGGTTCAGGGGAAAAACTGTTTTTT
TRBJ2-2 | NA | TRBV5-1 | TRBD1 | CASSPGTGGGGELFF | TGCGCCAGCAGCCCCGGGACAGGGGGAGGCGGGGAGCTGTTTTTT
TRBJ1-1 | NA | TRBV7-2 | NA | CASSSSESTEAFF | TGTGCCAGCAGCTCTAGCGAGTCCACTGAAGCTTTCTTT
TRBJ2-3 | NA | TRBV6-5 | TRBD2 | CASSYSGGGTTDTQYF | TGTGCCAGCAGTTACTCCGGGGGAGGGACCACAGATACGCAGTATTTT
TRBJ2-7 | NA | TRBV9 | NA | CASSALDRGGSYEQYF | TGTGCCAGCAGCGCGCTAGACAGGGGAGGGTCCTACGAGCAGTACTTC
TRBJ2-7 | NA | TRBV5-4 | TRBD1 | CASSPGQGTGEQYF | TGTGCCAGCAGCCCCGGACAGGGAACGGGTGAGCAGTACTTC